This T cell receptor beta chain was identified in a study of T cells in Graves' hyperthyroidism and ophthalmopathy. Study results and caveats: Stable hyperthyroidism was told apart from ophthalmopathy by a model built on 13 V-J features.

As regards this clonotype: Its antigen is unknown.

CDR1 and CDR2 (germline): WNHNN, SYGVQD (reference sequence). V was pared by 7 bases and J by 3 bases, with 6 bases of the junction left unmatched. CDR3 length equals 14 residues. Using RNA transcripts as the source, TCR beta CDR3 regions were amplified. TCR CDR3 regions were first amplified by RT-PCR with HTBI primers. TCRdb re-analysed the multiplex PCR reads in MiXCR, keeping a single row per CDR3 protein. The sample shows about 480,000 distinct CDR3 sequences, approximately 14% of them seen only once. Sequencing was performed on blood. The chain recombines TRBV10-1 with TRBJ1-2; 9 bases line up with TRBD1. The source of this sequence is a woman aged 18 to 35 with Graves' hyperthyroidism. The CDR3 spells CASTSTGGYYGYTF. The CDR3 coding sequence is TGCGCCAGCACCTCCACAGGGGGCTACTATGGCTACACCTTC.